Below, one T cell receptor beta chain is given with its context. These data originate in a study of T-cell memory formation after mild COVID-19. TCRdb re-called the 5' RACE reads with MiXCR, one entry per CDR3 protein. This sample has 450,000 to 650,000 distinct CDR3 sequences, with about a fifth found just once. Germline loops: CDR1 SGHRS, CDR2 YFSETQ. The CDR3 sequence is 15 residues long. Trimming removed 4 bases from V and 0 bases from J, with 13 bases in between. This chain joins TRBV5-1 and TRBJ1-1; D is unresolved. This sequence was found in an adult woman who had mild COVID-19 (a few samples of this study predate the infection). Cell type and time point are not known. Sequencing was done on a sample of PBMCs or a T cell subset sorted from them (not recorded which). CDR3 coding DNA: TGCGCCAGCAGCCCGGGAAACCTCATGAACACTGAAGCTTTCTTT. It specifies CASSPGNLMNTEAFF.